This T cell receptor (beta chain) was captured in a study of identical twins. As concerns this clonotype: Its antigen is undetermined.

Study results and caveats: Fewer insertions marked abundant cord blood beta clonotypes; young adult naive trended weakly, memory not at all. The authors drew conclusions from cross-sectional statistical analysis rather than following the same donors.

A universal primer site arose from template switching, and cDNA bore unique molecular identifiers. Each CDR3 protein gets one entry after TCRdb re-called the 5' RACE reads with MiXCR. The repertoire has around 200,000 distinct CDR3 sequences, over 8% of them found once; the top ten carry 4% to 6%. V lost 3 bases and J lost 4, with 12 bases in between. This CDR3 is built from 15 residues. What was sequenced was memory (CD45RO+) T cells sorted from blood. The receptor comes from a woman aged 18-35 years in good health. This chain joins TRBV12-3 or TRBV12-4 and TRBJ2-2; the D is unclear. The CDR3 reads CASSFTRGSTGELFF. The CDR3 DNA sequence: TGTGCCAGCAGTTTTACGCGCGGTAGCACCGGGGAGCTGTTTTTT.